This T cell receptor (beta chain) was sequenced during a study of Ad26.COV2.S vaccination and SARS-CoV-2 variants. Study-wide points: Comparable non-spike TCR breadth was observed in vaccine and placebo recipients.

As to this clone: Its antigen is unidentified.

Sequencing used immunoSEQ multiplex PCR; TCRdb keeps in-frame clones, though not all of them. Of about 400,000 clones in the sample, about 91% were seen once. Treatment defined: 15 to 20 received Ad26.COV2.S at low or high dose, single or two shots; 5 received placebo; per-sample allocation not given. Samples were taken on day 63 after the first vaccine or placebo injection. The germline V gene has CDR1 SGHTA and CDR2 FQGTGA. This CDR3 region has 15 residues. Trimming cost V 2 bases and J 5 bases; bases outside gene matches: 5. Sequenced here: peripheral blood, sampled in a trial of Ad26.COV2.S vaccine versus placebo. The genes are TRBV7-3 and TRBJ2-2; 7 bases are shared with TRBD2. This clonotype was obtained from a person between 18 and 65 years old who received the Ad26.COV2.S COVID-19 vaccine or a placebo. CDR3 amino acids: CASSLYGGSTGELFF. In nucleotides, the CDR3 is TGTGCCAGCAGCTTATACGGCGGGAGTACCGGGGAGCTGTTTTTT.